This T cell receptor (beta chain) was identified during a study of metastatic and nonmetastatic thyroid tumors. On the study more broadly: Repertoire data that came from the blood and tumor or nodule tissue of malignant and benign thyroid patients were compared.

CDR1 MDHEN and CDR2 SYDVKM come from the germline V gene. Trimming shortened V by 6 bases and J by 8 bases, and 23 bases separated the two germline ends. The CDR3 covers 15 residues. No treatment of any kind had been given to any patient before thyroid surgery. In the original analysis: CDR3 was compared across clinicopathological groups, and the resulting differences were used to build a distant-metastasis classifier for papillary thyroid cancer. Via MiXCR, TCRdb re-called the PCR reads. The V and J calls follow TCRdb's processing rather than the paper's. The sample holds around 64,000 clones, under 5% seen once.

The source of this sequence is a female donor with papillary thyroid cancer or a benign thyroid nodule (not recorded which). Some clones in this sample may be carry-over from other donors' samples. Sequencing was done on a sample of blood. The V call is TRBV28, the J call TRBJ2-7, with D perhaps TRBD1 (6 bases). The CDR3: CASSYRAITSRKQYF. CDR3 coding DNA: TGTGCCAGCAGCTACAGGGCCATTACGTCCCGGAAGCAGTACTTC.